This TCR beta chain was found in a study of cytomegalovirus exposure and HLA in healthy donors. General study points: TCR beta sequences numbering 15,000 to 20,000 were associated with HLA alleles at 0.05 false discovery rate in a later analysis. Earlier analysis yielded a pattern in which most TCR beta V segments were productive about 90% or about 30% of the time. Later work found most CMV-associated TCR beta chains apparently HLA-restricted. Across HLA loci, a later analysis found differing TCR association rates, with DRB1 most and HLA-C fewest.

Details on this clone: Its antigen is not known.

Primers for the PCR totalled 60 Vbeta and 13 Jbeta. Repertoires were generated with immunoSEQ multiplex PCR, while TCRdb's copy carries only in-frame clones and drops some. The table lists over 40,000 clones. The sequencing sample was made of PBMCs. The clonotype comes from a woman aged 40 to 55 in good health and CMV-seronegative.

The CDR3 here is CASSPAPGRGHEQYF. DNA for the CDR3: TGTGCCAGCAGCCCGGCCCCCGGCAGGGGCCACGAGCAGTACTTC. V and J are TRBV11-1 and TRBJ2-7; D possibly corresponds to TRBD1 (6 bases). Germline loops: CDR1 SGHAT, CDR2 FQDESV (reference sequence). The V end was cut by 5 bases, the J end by 5 bases, with 19 bases between. The CDR3 has 15 residues. Together with reference TRBV11-1 and TRBJ2-7, the CDR3 gives the full variable domain: EAEVAQSPRYKITEKSQAVAFWCDPISGHATLYWYRQILGQGPELLVQFQDESVVDDSQLPKDRFSAERLKGVDSTLKIQPAELGDSAMYLCASSPAPGRGHEQYFGPGTRLTVT.